This T cell receptor beta chain was captured by sequencing in a study of blood T cell repertoires in COVID-19. This table comes from immunoSEQ multiplex PCR, and its TCRdb copy is limited to in-frame clones, with some not included. The sample comprises about 140,000 clones, approximately 80% of which are singletons, and around 1.8% rests with the top ten. The CDR3 loop spans 13 amino acids. From germline, CDR1 is MDHEN and CDR2 SYDVKM. Trimming took off 6 bases at V and 1 base at J, with 9 bases between the two ends. This sequence joins TRBV28 and TRBJ1-2; D uncertain. This clonotype originated in a woman aged 60 to 75 with acute or convalescent COVID-19. The sample consisted of peripheral blood. The CDR3 nucleotides are TGTGCCAGCAGAATTCAGGATAACTATGGCTACACCTTC. Its protein product is CASRIQDNYGYTF.